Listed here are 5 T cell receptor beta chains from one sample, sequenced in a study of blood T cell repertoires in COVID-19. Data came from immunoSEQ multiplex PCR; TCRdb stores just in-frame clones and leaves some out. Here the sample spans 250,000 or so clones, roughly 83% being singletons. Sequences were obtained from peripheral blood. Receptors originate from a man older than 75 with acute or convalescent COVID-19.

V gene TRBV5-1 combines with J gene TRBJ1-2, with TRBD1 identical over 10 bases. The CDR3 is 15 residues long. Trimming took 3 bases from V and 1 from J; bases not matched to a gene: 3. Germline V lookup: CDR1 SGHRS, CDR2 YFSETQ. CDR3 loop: CASSSRTGGNYGYTF. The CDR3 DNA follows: TGCGCCAGCAGCTCTCGGACAGGGGGTAACTATGGCTACACCTTC.

In DNA form, the CDR3 reads TGTGCCAGCAGTTCTTACTTTGACAGGGACCCTCAGCCCCAGCATTTT. This encodes CASSSYFDRDPQPQHF. This chain connects TRBV28 to TRBJ1-5, with 7 nucleotides matching TRBD1. The V gene's germline CDR1 is MDHEN and CDR2 SYDVKM. V gave up 4 bases and J gave up 6 bases; unmatched junction bases: 12. The CDR3 consists of 16 residues.

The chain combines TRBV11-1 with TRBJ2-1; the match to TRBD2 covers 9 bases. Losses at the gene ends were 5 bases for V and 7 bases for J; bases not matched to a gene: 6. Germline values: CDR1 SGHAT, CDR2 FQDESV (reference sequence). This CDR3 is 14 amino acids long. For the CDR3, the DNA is TGTGCCAGCAGCCCCGGGACTAGCTGGAATGAGCAGTTCTTC. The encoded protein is CASSPGTSWNEQFF.

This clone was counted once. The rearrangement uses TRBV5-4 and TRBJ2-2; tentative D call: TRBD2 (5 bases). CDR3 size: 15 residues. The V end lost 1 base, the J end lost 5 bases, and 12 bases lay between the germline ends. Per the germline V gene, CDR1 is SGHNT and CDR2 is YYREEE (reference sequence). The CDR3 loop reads CASSLSYGGTGELFF. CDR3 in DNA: TGTGCCAGCAGCTTGTCTTACGGAGGAACCGGGGAGCTGTTTTTT.

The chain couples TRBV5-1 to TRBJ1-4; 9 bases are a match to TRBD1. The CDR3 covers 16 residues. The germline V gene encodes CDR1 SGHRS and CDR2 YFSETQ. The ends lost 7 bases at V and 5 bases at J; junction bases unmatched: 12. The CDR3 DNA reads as TGCGCCAGCCACAGGACAGGGGTTCCCCTCAATGAAAAACTGTTTTTT. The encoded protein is CASHRTGVPLNEKLFF.